This T cell receptor (beta chain) was documented in a study of blood T cell repertoires in COVID-19. Background on the study: Acute and convalescent COVID-19 samples came from the United States, Italy and Spain.

V gave up 10 bases and J gave up 3 bases; unmatched junction bases: 3. From germline, CDR1 is ENHRY and CDR2 SYGVKD. This CDR3 spans 12 amino acids. The table came from immunoSEQ multiplex PCR; TCRdb's copy has only in-frame clones and leaves some out. The top ten clones hold around two fifths of a sample with around 47,000 clones, roughly 80% of them seen once. This clone has more than one count but fewer than ten. This chain joins TRBV10-3 and TRBJ1-2; 9 bases fit TRBD1. Sequencing input: peripheral blood. This TCR was recovered from a human donor in a cohort sampled during active COVID-19. The CDR3 nucleotides read TGTGCCACACGGACAGGGGACTATGGCTACACCTTC. This translates into CATRTGDYGYTF.